The T cell receptor beta chain under discussion was sequenced for a study of blood T cell repertoires in COVID-19. Study at large: Samples representing acute and convalescent COVID-19 were sourced from the United States, Italy and Spain.

The V segment lost 3 bases and the J segment 7 bases; nucleotides outside the gene matches: 1. CDR3 length: 13 amino acids. Data came from immunoSEQ multiplex PCR; TCRdb stores just in-frame clones and leaves some out. The sample has a few hundred thousand clones, around 85% seen once. Seattle's cohort entered during active infection and was followed longitudinally. Source material: peripheral blood. The receptor comes from a human donor with COVID-19, enrolled during active disease. The donor label of this sample is uncertain. This chain links TRBV12-3 or TRBV12-4 with TRBJ1-5; 9 bases align to TRBD1. CDR3 sequence: CASSLGQGQPQHF. In DNA form, the CDR3 reads TGTGCCAGCAGTTTGGGACAGGGACAGCCCCAGCATTTT.